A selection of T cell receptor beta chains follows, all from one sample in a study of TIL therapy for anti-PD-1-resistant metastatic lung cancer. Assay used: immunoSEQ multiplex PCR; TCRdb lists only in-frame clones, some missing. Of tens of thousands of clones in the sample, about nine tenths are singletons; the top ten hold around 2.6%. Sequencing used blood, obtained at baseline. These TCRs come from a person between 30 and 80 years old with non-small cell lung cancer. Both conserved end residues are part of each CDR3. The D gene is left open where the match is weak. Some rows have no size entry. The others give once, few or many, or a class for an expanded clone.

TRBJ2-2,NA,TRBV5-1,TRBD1,TGCGCCAGCAGCTCGGCCCTGGGACAGGGTTACGGGGAGCTGTTTTTT,CASSSALGQGYGELFF
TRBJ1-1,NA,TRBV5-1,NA,TGCGCCAGCAGCTTACGACAGGTCGGGACGAACGATGAAGCTTTCTTT,CASSLRQVGTNDEAFF
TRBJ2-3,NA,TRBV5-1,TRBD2,TGCGCCCGCGGGCCGGGGGGGGCCAGGGATACGCAGTATTTT,CARGPGGARDTQYF
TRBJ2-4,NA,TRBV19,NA,TGTGCCAGTAGTATAGACCCCCCAGGGATGGCCAAAAACATTCAGTACTTC,CASSIDPPGMAKNIQYF
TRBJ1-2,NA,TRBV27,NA,TGTGCCAGCAGTTTAAATAGACACCAAACCAGTGGCTACACCTTC,CASSLNRHQTSGYTF
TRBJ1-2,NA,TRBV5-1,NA,TGCGCCAGCAGCCTAAGTAGGGAGGTGCGTAATGGCTACACCTTC,CASSLSREVRNGYTF
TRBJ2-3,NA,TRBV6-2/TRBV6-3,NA,TGTGCCAGCAGTCATTTACTTTCCGAGATTCATACGCAGTATTTT,CASSHLLSEIHTQYF
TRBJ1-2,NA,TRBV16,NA,TGTGCCAGCAGCCCCAATAGCTATGGCTACACCTTC,CASSPNSYGYTF
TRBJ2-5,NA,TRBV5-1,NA,TGCGCCAGCACCCCTACAGGTTTGGGGGAGACCCAGTACTTC,CASTPTGLGETQYF
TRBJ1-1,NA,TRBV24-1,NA,TGTGCCACCAGTGACCCCACGACGGGCCGGAATGTGGGAGCTTTCTTT,CATSDPTTGRNVGAFF
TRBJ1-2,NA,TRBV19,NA,TGTGCCAGTTGGGGGGGCCGTAATGGCTACACCTTC,CASWGGRNGYTF
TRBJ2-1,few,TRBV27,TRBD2,TGTGCCAGCAGCTTTATCCCGCTAGCGGGCAACAATGAGCAGTTCTTC,CASSFIPLAGNNEQFF
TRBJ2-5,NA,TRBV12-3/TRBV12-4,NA,TGTGCCAGCAGAGGGCAACTAGAGACCCAGTACTTC,CASRGQLETQYF
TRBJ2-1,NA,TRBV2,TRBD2,TGTGCCAGCATCCCTTCTAGCGGAAGCTCCTACAATGAGCAGTTCTTC,CASIPSSGSSYNEQFF
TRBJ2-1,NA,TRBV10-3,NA,TGTGCCATCAGTCCGGGAGACGGGGATGAGCAGTTCTTC,CAISPGDGDEQFF
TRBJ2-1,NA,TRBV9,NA,TGTGCCAGCAGCGCCTTGGGGGAGCAGTTCTTC,CASSALGEQFF
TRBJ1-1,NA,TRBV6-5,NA,TGTGCCAGCAGTTACGGTGCGATGAACACTGAAGCTTTCTTT,CASSYGAMNTEAFF
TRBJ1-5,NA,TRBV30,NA,TGTGCCTGGAGTAAACAGGAGGATCAGCCCCAGCATTTT,CAWSKQEDQPQHF
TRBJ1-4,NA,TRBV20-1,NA,TGCAGTGCTAGGGGGCAAGAAAAACTGTTTTTT,CSARGQEKLFF
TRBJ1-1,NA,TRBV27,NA,TGTGCCAGCACCGCAGGGCGAGGAGGCACTGAAGCTTTCTTT,CASTAGRGGTEAFF
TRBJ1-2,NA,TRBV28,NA,TGTGCCAGCAGAACCCTCGTCCGGGGCTACACCTTC,CASRTLVRGYTF
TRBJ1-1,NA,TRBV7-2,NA,TGTGCCAGCAGCTTCGATTTAAGAGGGACTGAAGCTTTCTTT,CASSFDLRGTEAFF
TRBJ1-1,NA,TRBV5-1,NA,TGCGCCAGCAGCTTGGCCCAGGGGAACACTGAAGCTTTCTTT,CASSLAQGNTEAFF